A selection of T cell receptor beta chains follows, all from one sample in a study of shared clonotypes between healthy human individuals. Method: immunoSEQ multiplex PCR; TCRdb's copy keeps in-frame clones and lacks some. Of hundreds of thousands of clones in the sample, about 90% were seen once. The material sequenced was naive CD8+ T cells sorted from blood. These receptors were obtained from a young man in good health. Each CDR3 is given with its conserved first and last residue. D genes are given only for firm matches. Size is stated for part of the rows, as once, few or many counts, or as a class when the clone is expanded.

D: TRBD2
V: TRBV28
size: .
J: TRBJ2-1
length: 14
CDR3: CASSQAGVVNEQFF
DNA: TGTGCCAGCAGCCAAGCGGGAGTGGTGAATGAGCAGTTCTTC

D: TRBD2
V: TRBV2
size: .
J: TRBJ2-2
length: 17
CDR3: CASSESSGSRNTGELFF
DNA: TGTGCCAGCAGTGAATCTAGCGGGAGCAGGAACACCGGGGAGCTGTTTTTT

D: .
V: TRBV29-1
size: few
J: TRBJ2-1
length: 9
CDR3: CSDGSEQFF
DNA: TGCAGCGACGGGAGTGAGCAGTTCTTC

D: .
V: TRBV28
size: .
J: TRBJ1-4
length: 15
CDR3: CASTTRGGPNEKLFF
DNA: TGTGCCAGCACTACGAGGGGAGGTCCTAATGAAAAACTGTTTTTT

D: .
V: TRBV9
size: .
J: TRBJ2-2
length: 12
CDR3: CASSGAVGELFF
DNA: TGTGCCAGCAGCGGAGCGGTCGGGGAGCTGTTTTTT

D: .
V: TRBV5-5
size: .
J: TRBJ2-3
length: 16
CDR3: CASSPEARKTTDTQYF
DNA: TGTGCCAGTTCCCCCGAGGCTCGGAAGACCACAGATACGCAGTATTTT

D: TRBD1
V: TRBV6-1
size: .
J: TRBJ2-7
length: 11
CDR3: CASSTGVEQYF
DNA: TGTGCCAGCAGCACAGGGGTCGAGCAGTACTTC

D: .
V: TRBV10-2
size: .
J: TRBJ1-5
length: 14
CDR3: CASSEWGVVQPQHF
DNA: TGCGCCAGCAGTGAGTGGGGGGTGGTTCAGCCCCAGCATTTT

D: .
V: TRBV14
size: once
J: TRBJ2-1
length: 12
CDR3: CASSQDRSRQFF
DNA: TGTGCCAGCAGCCAAGATAGGTCTCGGCAGTTCTTC

D: .
V: TRBV10-2
size: few
J: TRBJ2-7
length: 12
CDR3: CASSWLTYEQYF
DNA: TGCGCCAGCAGTTGGCTTACCTACGAGCAGTACTTC

D: .
V: TRBV19
size: .
J: TRBJ2-1
length: 15
CDR3: CASSLLYSSYNEQFF
DNA: TGTGCCAGTAGTCTCCTCTATAGCTCCTACAATGAGCAGTTCTTC

D: TRBD2
V: TRBV13
size: .
J: TRBJ2-1
length: 17
CDR3: CASTRVGGLAGLDEQFF
DNA: TGTGCCAGCACCCGAGTGGGGGGACTAGCGGGTTTGGATGAGCAGTTCTTC

D: .
V: TRBV25-1
size: .
J: TRBJ2-1
length: 11
CDR3: CASSPSNEQFF
DNA: TGTGCCAGCAGCCCGTCCAATGAGCAGTTCTTC

D: .
V: TRBV21-1
size: once
J: TRBJ1-1
length: 15
CDR3: CASSKVQLGGTEAFF
DNA: TGTGCCAGCAGCAAAGTACAGTTGGGCGGCACTGAAGCTTTCTTT

D: .
V: TRBV6-1
size: .
J: TRBJ2-7
length: 15
CDR3: CASSEGGGLPFGQYF
DNA: TGTGCCAGCAGTGAAGGAGGCGGCTTGCCTTTCGGGCAGTACTTC

D: .
V: TRBV7-6
size: .
J: TRBJ1-3
length: 14
CDR3: CASSLSTSGNTIYF
DNA: TGTGCCAGCAGCTTATCCACATCTGGAAACACCATATATTTT

D: .
V: TRBV27
size: .
J: TRBJ2-3
length: 15
CDR3: CASSLGVGLADTQYF
DNA: TGTGCCAGCAGCTTAGGGGTGGGACTGGCAGATACGCAGTATTTT

D: .
V: TRBV4-3
size: once
J: TRBJ2-7
length: 15
CDR3: CASSLEGLLRDEQYF
DNA: TGCGCCAGCAGCCTCGAAGGCCTCTTGCGCGACGAGCAGTACTTC

D: TRBD2
V: TRBV2
size: .
J: TRBJ2-1
length: 14
CDR3: CARGEREGKAEQFF
DNA: TGTGCCAGGGGCGAGCGGGAGGGCAAGGCTGAGCAGTTCTTC

D: TRBD2
V: TRBV29-1
size: .
J: TRBJ2-7
length: 13
CDR3: CSVLGLVAYEQYF
DNA: TGCAGCGTTCTTGGACTAGTAGCCTACGAGCAGTACTTC

D: .
V: TRBV11-2
size: .
J: TRBJ1-4
length: 11
CDR3: CASSPREKLFF
DNA: TGTGCCAGCAGCCCTAGAGAAAAACTGTTTTTT

D: .
V: TRBV11-2
size: .
J: TRBJ2-1
length: 12
CDR3: CASSLEGNEQFF
DNA: TGTGCCAGCAGCTTAGAGGGGAATGAGCAGTTCTTC

D: .
V: TRBV6-4
size: .
J: TRBJ2-1
length: 13
CDR3: CASSDWQEGPQFF
DNA: TGTGCCAGCAGTGACTGGCAGGAGGGCCCGCAGTTCTTC

D: TRBD1
V: TRBV7-9
size: .
J: TRBJ1-2
length: 14
CDR3: CASSLGQGTYGYTF
DNA: TGTGCCAGCAGCTTGGGACAGGGAACGTACGGCTACACCTTC

D: .
V: TRBV28
size: .
J: TRBJ2-7
length: 13
CDR3: CASSPMQGYEQYF
DNA: TGTGCCAGCAGTCCCATGCAGGGCTACGAGCAGTACTTC

D: .
V: TRBV11-2
size: .
J: TRBJ2-7
length: 13
CDR3: CASSLGATYEQYF
DNA: TGTGCCAGCAGTCTCGGGGCAACCTACGAGCAGTACTTC

D: TRBD1
V: TRBV19
size: .
J: TRBJ2-1
length: 13
CDR3: CATNRDRVNEQFF
DNA: TGTGCCACCAACCGGGACAGGGTCAATGAGCAGTTCTTC

D: TRBD2
V: TRBV7-3
size: .
J: TRBJ2-3
length: 15
CDR3: CASSLAGVDTDTQYF
DNA: TGTGCCAGCAGCCTAGCGGGAGTCGACACAGATACGCAGTATTTT

D: .
V: TRBV27
size: .
J: TRBJ2-5
length: 13
CDR3: CASSLLGQETQYF
DNA: TGTGCCAGCAGTTTATTGGGACAAGAGACCCAGTACTTC

D: TRBD2
V: TRBV27
size: once
J: TRBJ2-1
length: 14
CDR3: CASSETGAGDEQFF
DNA: TGTGCCAGCAGTGAGACAGGAGCGGGGGATGAGCAGTTCTTC

D: .
V: TRBV7-9
size: .
J: TRBJ1-2
length: 16
CDR3: CASSLATSGSNYGYTF
DNA: TGTGCCAGCAGCTTAGCAACCTCCGGATCCAACTATGGCTACACCTTC

D: TRBD2
V: TRBV11-3
size: .
J: TRBJ2-1
length: 15
CDR3: CASSSREAPYNEQFF
DNA: TGTGCCAGCAGCTCTCGGGAGGCCCCTTACAATGAGCAGTTCTTC

D: TRBD1
V: TRBV18
size: once
J: TRBJ2-7
length: 14
CDR3: CASPRQGPTYEQYF
DNA: TGTGCCAGCCCGAGACAGGGGCCAACCTACGAGCAGTACTTC

D: .
V: TRBV28
size: .
J: TRBJ1-1
length: 15
CDR3: CASSLGAAGHTEAFF
DNA: TGTGCCAGCAGTTTAGGGGCCGCGGGACACACTGAAGCTTTCTTT

D: .
V: TRBV9
size: .
J: TRBJ2-7
length: 15
CDR3: CASSVEAGLIYEQYF
DNA: TGTGCCAGCAGCGTAGAGGCGGGGCTGATTTACGAGCAGTACTTC

D: .
V: TRBV28
size: .
J: TRBJ1-2
length: 13
CDR3: CASSFYAGSGYTF
DNA: TGTGCCAGCAGTTTCTATGCAGGATCGGGCTACACCTTC

D: TRBD1
V: TRBV29-1
size: .
J: TRBJ2-7
length: 18
CDR3: CSVVRRGGTGGGPYEQYF
DNA: TGCAGCGTTGTCCGTCGAGGTGGGACAGGGGGAGGGCCCTACGAGCAGTACTTC

D: .
V: TRBV2
size: .
J: TRBJ1-5
length: 18
CDR3: CASCCGTGAKGSNQPQHF
DNA: TGTGCCAGCTGTTGTGGGACTGGAGCAAAGGGGAGCAATCAGCCCCAGCATTTT

D: .
V: TRBV5-4
size: .
J: TRBJ1-5
length: 15
CDR3: CASSLGGDGNQPQHF
DNA: TGTGCCAGCAGCTTGGGCGGGGATGGCAATCAGCCCCAGCATTTT

D: TRBD2
V: TRBV7-7
size: .
J: TRBJ2-1
length: 14
CDR3: CASSLDRGRDEQFF
DNA: TGTGCCAGCAGCTTAGATCGGGGGAGGGATGAGCAGTTCTTC

D: .
V: TRBV5-8
size: .
J: TRBJ2-3
length: 14
CDR3: CASSLGVGWDTQYF
DNA: TGTGCCAGCAGCTTGGGGGTCGGGTGGGATACGCAGTATTTT

D: TRBD1
V: TRBV4-2
size: .
J: TRBJ1-2
length: 19
CDR3: CASSQVGFRVDRDNYGYTF
DNA: TGTGCCAGCAGCCAAGTGGGATTTCGTGTGGACAGGGATAACTATGGCTACACCTTC

D: TRBD2
V: TRBV4-2
size: few
J: TRBJ2-3
length: 16
CDR3: CASSQGPREGPDTQYF
DNA: TGTGCCAGCAGCCAAGGGCCGCGGGAGGGCCCAGATACGCAGTATTTT

D: .
V: TRBV7-8
size: .
J: TRBJ1-5
length: 16
CDR3: CASSFSIGSGNQPQHF
DNA: TGTGCCAGCAGCTTCTCTATCGGCTCCGGCAATCAGCCCCAGCATTTT

D: .
V: TRBV9
size: .
J: TRBJ2-7
length: 12
CDR3: CASSARGYEQYF
DNA: TGTGCCAGCAGCGCTAGGGGGTACGAGCAGTACTTC